Included here is one T cell receptor beta chain sequence, with context. Its target antigen remains unknown. No base quality values were provided; no much bigger clone lies one nucleotide off. After about 9 days of culture, CD4+ T cells were isolated with the EasySep CD4+ T cell isolation kit. Convalescent patients had PCR-confirmed SARS-CoV-2 infection between March and December 2020, before Alpha, Beta and Delta variants emerged in the United States. Half of the culture medium was replaced with fresh IL-2-containing medium on days 3 and 7. Unless otherwise noted, each peptide stimulation condition was cultured in triplicate wells. Using Ficoll-Paque Plus gradient centrifugation, PBMC were separated from whole blood and then either used fresh or cryopreserved at -140C. The QIAamp micro DNA kit was used to extract genomic DNA from the cultured CD4+ T cells. To prepare the library, the immunoSEQ multiplex PCR assay was applied. TCR beta CDR3 sequencing was performed on DNA from the cultured, isolated CD4+ T cells. Per the original workflow: Non-productive TCR sequences were discarded, and reads were trimmed to the CDR3 region, with only CDR3s of 7 or more amino acids retained. The MANAFEST web app was used to pick out antigen-specific clonotypes by comparing their expansion in peptide wells with that in reference cultures. To be called positive, a clone needed expansion at FDR<0.05 compared with the reference and with all other wells, an odds ratio greater than 5, and a frequency greater than 0.1% in two replicate wells. Clonotypes significantly expanded in SARS-CoV-2 spike wells and in at least one common cold coronavirus spike condition were defined as cross-reactive. Levenshtein distance calculated with the stringdist R package was used to assess CDR3 similarity, and unrooted trees were constructed with ape in R 3.6.1. TCRdb's version of the immuneACCESS table is confined to in-frame rearrangements and falls short of the full clone set. An unresolved V gene accounts for under half of the shortfall where checked; the remainder is of unknown origin. The DNA gave D and trimming, while V, J and clone size come from that table. The sample data list 40,000 to 55,000 clones, and roughly 80% of these were observed just once. The ten largest clones take up more than 6.5% of the sample.

The CDR3 goes from the cysteine to the phenylalanine over 14 residues. Solely the CDR3 DNA is kept, with 42 bases framed from the first base. The germline V gene specifies MNHEY as CDR1 and SVGAGI as CDR2. Trimming leaves V shorter by 6 bases and J shorter by 7 bases, with the junction holding 9 bases beyond the gene matches. These data are taken from a study of vaccination effects on CD4 cells after COVID-19 (dated by TCRdb to between 2021 and 2024). Regarding the complete study: The ViraFEST assay stimulated PBMC with viral peptide pools and then used TCR sequencing to identify antigen-specific CD4+ T cell clonotypes by expansion. Each participant got two doses of an mRNA SARS-CoV-2 vaccine, either BNT162b2 or mRNA-1273. Pre-vaccine samples were drawn from a couple of convalescent patients 16 days and one week before the first dose, at 142 and 148 days after COVID-19 diagnosis. Each well held some 1.9 million PBMC cultured in IMDM containing about 5.5% human AB serum, about 10 IU/ml IL-2 and gentamicin, along with 8 to 10 ug/ml peptides. The study compared SARS-CoV-2 spike-specific CD4+ TCR repertoires before and after mRNA vaccination in COVID-19 convalescent patients and infection-naive vaccine recipients. Altogether, roughly 10 COVID-19 convalescent patients and a few SARS-CoV-2-naive healthy vaccine recipients made up the full study. Cultures from other donors in the study were sequenced using the Oncomine TCR Beta short-read assay on an Illumina iSeq 100.

Broad study findings and their caveats: Both infection-induced and vaccine-induced clones contracted markedly at late post-vaccination timepoints, which is consistent with waning T cell responses. For convalescent patients, new clones induced by the vaccine made up most of the post-vaccine spike-reactive repertoire, and these new clones were largely distinct from the clones induced by infection. The study was limited by a small number of convalescent patients, and early post-infection timepoints were lacking.

The TCR sequence derives from a human donor who had a prior SARS-CoV-2 infection. Here the chain combines TRBV6-5 and TRBJ2-7, with 10 bases matching TRBD2. The sample in question was CD4+ T cells from PBMCs cultured without peptide, obtained before COVID-19 vaccination. CDR3 reads: CASSYSGGVGEQYF. The nucleotides read TGTGCCAGCAGCTACAGCGGGGGGGTGGGAGAGCAGTACTTC.